This T cell receptor beta chain was sequenced in a study of blood T cell repertoires in COVID-19. Study summary: COVID-19 samples, acute and convalescent, were from the United States, Italy and Spain. The cDNA or gDNA used as material had been derived from T cells, B-cell-depleted T cells, or PBMCs.

Under the authors' procedure: Nucleated cell number was recorded as an estimate derived from reference gene primer amplification. Profiling relied on immunoSEQ multiplex PCR, and the TCRdb table lists in-frame clones only, not all of them. V and J calls and clone size follow that table, whereas D and trimming were derived from the DNA. The data show 120,000 to 150,000 clones, 75% to 90% seen once. The CDR3 is 12 residues long. CDR1 LNHDA and CDR2 SQIVND come from the germline V gene (reference sequence). V shed 7 bases and J shed 3 bases, with 9 bases lying between them. V usage is TRBV19 and J usage is TRBJ1-2; D uncertain. The receptor's source is a man at least 80 years old with acute or convalescent COVID-19. Specimen: peripheral blood. The CDR3 protein is CASNREDYGYTF. The CDR3 DNA sequence: TGTGCCAGTAATCGAGAAGACTATGGCTACACCTTC.